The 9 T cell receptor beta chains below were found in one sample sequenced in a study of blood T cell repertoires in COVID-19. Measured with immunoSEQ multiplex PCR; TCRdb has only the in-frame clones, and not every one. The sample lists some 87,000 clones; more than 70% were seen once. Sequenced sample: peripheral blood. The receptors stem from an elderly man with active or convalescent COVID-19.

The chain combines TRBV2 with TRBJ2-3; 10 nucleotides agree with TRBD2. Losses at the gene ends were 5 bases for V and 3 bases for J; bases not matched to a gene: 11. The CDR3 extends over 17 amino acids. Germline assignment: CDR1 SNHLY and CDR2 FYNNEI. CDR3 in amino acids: CASSYSGGRFGTDTQYF. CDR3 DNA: TGTGCCAGCAGTTATAGCGGGGGGAGGTTCGGGACAGATACGCAGTATTTT.

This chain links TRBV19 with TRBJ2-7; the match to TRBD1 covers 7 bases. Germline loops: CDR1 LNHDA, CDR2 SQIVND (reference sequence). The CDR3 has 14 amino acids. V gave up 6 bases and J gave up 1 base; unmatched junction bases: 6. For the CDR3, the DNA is TGTGCCAGTAGGACGACAGGGCTATCCTACGAGCAGTACTTC. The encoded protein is CASRTTGLSYEQYF.

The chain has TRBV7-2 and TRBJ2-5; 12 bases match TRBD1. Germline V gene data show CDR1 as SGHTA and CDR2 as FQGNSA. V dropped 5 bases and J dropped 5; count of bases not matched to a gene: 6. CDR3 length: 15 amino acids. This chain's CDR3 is CASSKGQGAGETQYF. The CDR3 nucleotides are TGTGCCAGCAGCAAGGGACAGGGGGCCGGGGAGACCCAGTACTTC. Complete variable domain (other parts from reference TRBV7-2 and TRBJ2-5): GAGVSQSPSNKVTEKGKDVELRCDPISGHTALYWYRQSLGQGLEFLIYFQGNSAPDKSGLPSDRFSAERTGGSVSTLTIQRTQQEDSAVYLCASSKGQGAGETQYFGPGTRLLVL.

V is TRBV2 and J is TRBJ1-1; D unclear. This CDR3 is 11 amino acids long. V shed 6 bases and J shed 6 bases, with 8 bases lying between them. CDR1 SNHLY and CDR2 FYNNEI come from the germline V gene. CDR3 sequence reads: CASRVVAEAFF. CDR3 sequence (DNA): TGTGCCAGCAGAGTAGTCGCTGAAGCTTTCTTT. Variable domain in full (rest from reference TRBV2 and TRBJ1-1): EPEVTQTPSHQVTQMGQEVILRCVPISNHLYFYWYRQILGQKVEFLVSFYNNEISEKSEIFDDQFSVERPDGSNFTLKIRSTKLEDSAMYFCASRVVAEAFFGQGTRLTVV.

The CDR3 coding sequence is TGCGCCAGCAGCTTGGGCGGGACAGGTGCCCAACAAGAGACCCAGTACTTC. This encodes CASSLGGTGAQQETQYF. This chain joins TRBV5-1 and TRBJ2-5; 8 nucleotides line up with TRBD1. CDR3 length: 17 residues. The junction had 9 bases not matched to a gene; V was cut back by 0 bases and J by 2 bases. CDR1 and CDR2 (germline): SGHRS, YFSETQ.

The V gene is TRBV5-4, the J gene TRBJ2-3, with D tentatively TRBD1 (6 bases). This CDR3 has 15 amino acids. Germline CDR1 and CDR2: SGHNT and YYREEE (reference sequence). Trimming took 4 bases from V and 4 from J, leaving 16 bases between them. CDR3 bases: TGTGCCAGCAGCCCATTGGCAGGGGTTGCAGATACGCAGTATTTT. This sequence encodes CASSPLAGVADTQYF.

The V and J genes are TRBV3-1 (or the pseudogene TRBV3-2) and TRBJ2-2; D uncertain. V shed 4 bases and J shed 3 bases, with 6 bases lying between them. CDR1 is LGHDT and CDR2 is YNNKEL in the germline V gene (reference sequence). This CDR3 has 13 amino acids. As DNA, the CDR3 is TGTGCCAGCAGCCCCATGTACACCGGGGAGCTGTTTTTT. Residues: CASSPMYTGELFF.

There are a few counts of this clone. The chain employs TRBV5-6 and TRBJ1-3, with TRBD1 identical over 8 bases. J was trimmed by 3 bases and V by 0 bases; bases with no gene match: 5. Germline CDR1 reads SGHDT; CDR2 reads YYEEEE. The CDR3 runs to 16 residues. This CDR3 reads CASSLGRTGYGNTIYF. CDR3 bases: TGTGCCAGCAGCTTGGGCCGGACAGGGTATGGAAACACCATATATTTT.

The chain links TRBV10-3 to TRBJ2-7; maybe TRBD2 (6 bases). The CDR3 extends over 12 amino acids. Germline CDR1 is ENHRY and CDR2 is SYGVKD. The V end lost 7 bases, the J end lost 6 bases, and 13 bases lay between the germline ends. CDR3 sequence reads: CAIIGGDSEQYF. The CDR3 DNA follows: TGTGCCATCATCGGAGGGGATAGCGAGCAGTACTTC.